This TCR beta chain was captured in a study of long-term antiretroviral therapy in people with HIV. Findings and limits, study-wide: Clones that had undergone expansion before ART prevailed in the repertoire throughout all time points. HIV repertoires covered narrower CDR3 length ranges than controls did. Records did not include ART adherence, viral resistance or therapy changes.

Running of the v3.0 immunoSEQ assay took place at survey level. The table came from immunoSEQ multiplex PCR; TCRdb's copy has only in-frame clones and leaves some out. This sample has more than 35,000 clones, with roughly 96% found just once. It was in the United States that all participants with HIV were treated. As regards this clone: Its antigen is not known.

V shed 7 bases and J shed 5 bases, with 20 bases lying between them. From germline, CDR1 is SNHLY and CDR2 FYNNEI. This CDR3 spans 15 amino acids. The rearrangement joins TRBV2 to TRBJ1-2; possibly TRBD1 for D (6 bases). This sample comprised unsorted PBMCs, obtained 3.7 years after starting antiretroviral therapy. This TCR was recovered from a woman aged 45-60 years with HIV. CDR3 coding DNA: TGTGCCAGCAATACCCTGGGGGGGCAGAAATATGGCTACACCTTC. Amino acids: CASNTLGGQKYGYTF.